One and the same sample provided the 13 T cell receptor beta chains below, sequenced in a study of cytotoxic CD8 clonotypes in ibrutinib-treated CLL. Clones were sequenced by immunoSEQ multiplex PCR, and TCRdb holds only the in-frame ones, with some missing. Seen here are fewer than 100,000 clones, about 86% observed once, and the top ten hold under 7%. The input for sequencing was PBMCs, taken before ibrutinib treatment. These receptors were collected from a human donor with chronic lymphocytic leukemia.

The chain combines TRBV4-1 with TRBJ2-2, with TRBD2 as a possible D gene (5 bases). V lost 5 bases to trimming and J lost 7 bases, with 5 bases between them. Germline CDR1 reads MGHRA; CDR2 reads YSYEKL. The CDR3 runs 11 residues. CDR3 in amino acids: CASSSGGELFF. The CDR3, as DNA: TGCGCCAGCAGCAGCGGCGGGGAGCTGTTTTTT.

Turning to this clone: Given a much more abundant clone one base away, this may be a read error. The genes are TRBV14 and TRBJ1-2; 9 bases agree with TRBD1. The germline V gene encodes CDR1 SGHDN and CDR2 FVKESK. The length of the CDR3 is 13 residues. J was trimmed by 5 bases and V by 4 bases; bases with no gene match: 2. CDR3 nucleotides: TGTGCCAGCAGCCCGGGACAGGGTTATGGCTACACCTTC. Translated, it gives CASSPGQGYGYTF.

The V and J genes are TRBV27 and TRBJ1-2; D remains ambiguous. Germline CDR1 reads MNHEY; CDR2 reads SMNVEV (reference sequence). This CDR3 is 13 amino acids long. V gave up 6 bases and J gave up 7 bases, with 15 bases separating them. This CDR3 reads CASSEGISGGYTF. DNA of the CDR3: TGTGCCAGCAGCGAGGGAATCTCGGGTGGCTACACCTTC.

The CDR3, as DNA: TGTGCCAGCAGCCCAGGTGGGATGAATAGCAATCAGCCCCAGCATTTT. This translates into CASSPGGMNSNQPQHF. V gene TRBV7-8 combines with J gene TRBJ1-5, with unresolved D. Germline-derived CDR1 and CDR2 are SGHVS and FQNEAQ. CDR3 length equals 16 residues. V lost 5 bases and J lost 0, with 14 bases in between. Full variable domain (outside the CDR3, taken from reference TRBV7-8 and TRBJ1-5): GAGVSQSPRYKVAKRGQDVALRCDPISGHVSLFWYQQALGQGPEFLTYFQNEAQLDKSGLPSDRFFAERPEGSVSTLKIQRTQQEDSAVYLCASSPGGMNSNQPQHFGDGTRLSIL.

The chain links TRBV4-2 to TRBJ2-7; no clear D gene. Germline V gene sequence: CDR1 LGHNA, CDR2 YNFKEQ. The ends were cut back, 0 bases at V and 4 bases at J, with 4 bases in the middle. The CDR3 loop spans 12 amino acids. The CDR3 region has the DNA TGTGCCAGCAGCCAAGATCGTTACGAGCAGTACTTC. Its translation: CASSQDRYEQYF.

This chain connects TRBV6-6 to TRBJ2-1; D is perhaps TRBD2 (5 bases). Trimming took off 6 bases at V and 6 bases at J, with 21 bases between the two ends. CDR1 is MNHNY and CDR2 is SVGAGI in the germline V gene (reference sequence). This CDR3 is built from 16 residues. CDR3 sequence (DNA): TGTGCCAGCAGAACAGACACAGCCGGACGGGGCAATGAGCAGTTCTTC. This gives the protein CASRTDTAGRGNEQFF.

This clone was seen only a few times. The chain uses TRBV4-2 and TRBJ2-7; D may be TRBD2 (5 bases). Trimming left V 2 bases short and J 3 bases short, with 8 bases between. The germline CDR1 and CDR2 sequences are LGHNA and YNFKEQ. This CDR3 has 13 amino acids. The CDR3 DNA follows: TGTGCCAGCAGCCAATCCGGGAACTACGAGCAGTACTTC. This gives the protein CASSQSGNYEQYF.

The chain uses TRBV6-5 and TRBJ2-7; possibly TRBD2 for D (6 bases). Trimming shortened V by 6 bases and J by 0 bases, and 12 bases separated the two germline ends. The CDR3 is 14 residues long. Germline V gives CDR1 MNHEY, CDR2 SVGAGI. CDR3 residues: CASRQGLHSYEQYF. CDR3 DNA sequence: TGTGCCAGCAGGCAGGGACTGCACTCCTACGAGCAGTACTTC.

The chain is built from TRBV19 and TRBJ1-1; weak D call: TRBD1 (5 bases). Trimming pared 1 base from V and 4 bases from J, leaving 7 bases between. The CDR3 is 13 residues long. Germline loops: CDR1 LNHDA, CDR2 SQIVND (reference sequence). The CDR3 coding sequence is TGTGCCAGTAGTATAGGCGGGGCCACTGAAGCTTTCTTT. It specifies CASSIGGATEAFF.

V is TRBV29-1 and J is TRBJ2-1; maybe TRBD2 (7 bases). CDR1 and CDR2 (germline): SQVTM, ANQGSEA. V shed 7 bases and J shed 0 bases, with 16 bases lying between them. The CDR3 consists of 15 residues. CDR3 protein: CSDRGGVGSYNEQFF. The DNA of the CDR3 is TGCAGCGACAGAGGGGGGGTCGGCTCCTACAATGAGCAGTTCTTC.

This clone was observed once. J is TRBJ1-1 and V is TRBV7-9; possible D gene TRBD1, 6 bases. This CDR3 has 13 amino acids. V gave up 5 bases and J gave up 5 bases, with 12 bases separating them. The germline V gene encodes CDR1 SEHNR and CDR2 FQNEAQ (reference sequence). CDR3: CASSVSGETEAFF. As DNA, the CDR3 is TGTGCCAGCAGCGTGTCAGGGGAGACTGAAGCTTTCTTT.

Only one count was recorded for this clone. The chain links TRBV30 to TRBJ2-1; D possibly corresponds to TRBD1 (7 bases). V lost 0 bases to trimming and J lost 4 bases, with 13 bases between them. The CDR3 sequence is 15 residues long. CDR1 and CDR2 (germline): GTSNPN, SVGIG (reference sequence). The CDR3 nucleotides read TGTGCCTGGAGTGTGGGGTCAGGGGGGTACAATGAGCAGTTCTTC. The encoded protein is CAWSVGSGGYNEQFF.

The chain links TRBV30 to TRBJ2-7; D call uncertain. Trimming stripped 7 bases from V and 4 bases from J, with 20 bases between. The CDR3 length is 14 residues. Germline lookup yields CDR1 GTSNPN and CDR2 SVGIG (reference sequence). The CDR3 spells CASTFPGGLYEQYF. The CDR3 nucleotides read TGTGCCTCCACGTTCCCGGGCGGTCTTTACGAGCAGTACTTC.